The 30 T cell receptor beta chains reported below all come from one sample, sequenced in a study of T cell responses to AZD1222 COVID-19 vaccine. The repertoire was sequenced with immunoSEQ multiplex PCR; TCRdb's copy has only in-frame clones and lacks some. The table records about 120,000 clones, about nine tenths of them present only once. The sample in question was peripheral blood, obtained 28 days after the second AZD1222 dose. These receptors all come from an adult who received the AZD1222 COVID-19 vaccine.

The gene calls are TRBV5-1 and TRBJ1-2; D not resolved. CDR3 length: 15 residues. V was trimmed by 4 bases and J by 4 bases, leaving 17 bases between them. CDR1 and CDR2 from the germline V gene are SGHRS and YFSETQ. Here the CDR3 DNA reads TGCGCCAGCAGCCCCCGGGGAGGACCGTTCTATGGCTACACCTTC. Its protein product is CASSPRGGPFYGYTF.

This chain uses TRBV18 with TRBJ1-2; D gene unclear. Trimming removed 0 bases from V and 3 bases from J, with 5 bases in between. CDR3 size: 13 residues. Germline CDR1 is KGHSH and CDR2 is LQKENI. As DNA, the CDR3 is TGTGCCAGCTCACCACCGACATACTATGGCTACACCTTC. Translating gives CASSPPTYYGYTF.

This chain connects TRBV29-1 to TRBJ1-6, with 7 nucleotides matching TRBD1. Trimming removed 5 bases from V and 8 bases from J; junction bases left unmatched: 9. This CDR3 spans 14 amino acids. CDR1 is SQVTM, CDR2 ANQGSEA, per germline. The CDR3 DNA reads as TGCAGCGTTCGACAGGGCTACAGGGATTCACCCCTCCACTTT. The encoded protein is CSVRQGYRDSPLHF. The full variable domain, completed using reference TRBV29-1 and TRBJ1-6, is SAVISQKPSRDICQRGTSLTIQCQVDSQVTMMFWYRQQPGQSLTLIATANQGSEATYESGFVIDKFPISRPNLTFSTLTVSNMSPEDSSIYLCSVRQGYRDSPLHFGNGTRLTVT.

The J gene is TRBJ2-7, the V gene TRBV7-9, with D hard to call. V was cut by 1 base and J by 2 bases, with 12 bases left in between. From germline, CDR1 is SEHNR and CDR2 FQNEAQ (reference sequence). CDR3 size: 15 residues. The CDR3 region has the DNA TGTGCCAGCAGCTTAGTGTCGCACGGAACCTACGAGCAGTACTTC. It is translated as CASSLVSHGTYEQYF.

CDR3 region: CSVLPSGANTGELFF. As DNA, the CDR3 is TGCAGCGTTCTCCCTAGCGGGGCGAACACCGGGGAGCTGTTTTTT. The chain carries TRBV29-1 and TRBJ2-2; 9 bases are shared with TRBD2. This CDR3 contains 15 residues. V trimming: 5 bases; J trimming: 0 bases; junction bases outside the gene matches: 4. Germline lookup yields CDR1 SQVTM and CDR2 ANQGSEA.

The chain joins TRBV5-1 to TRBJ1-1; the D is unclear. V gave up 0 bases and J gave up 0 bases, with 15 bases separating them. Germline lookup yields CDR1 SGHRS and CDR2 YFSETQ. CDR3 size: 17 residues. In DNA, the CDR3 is TGCGCCAGCAGCTTGGGGTCCCAGTCAGTTTTGAACACTGAAGCTTTCTTT. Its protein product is CASSLGSQSVLNTEAFF.

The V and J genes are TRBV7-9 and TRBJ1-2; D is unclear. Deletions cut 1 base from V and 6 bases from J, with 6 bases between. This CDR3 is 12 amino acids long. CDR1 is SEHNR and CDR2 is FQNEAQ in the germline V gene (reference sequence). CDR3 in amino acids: CASSLDGDGYTF. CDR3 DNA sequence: TGTGCCAGCAGCTTAGACGGGGATGGCTACACCTTC.

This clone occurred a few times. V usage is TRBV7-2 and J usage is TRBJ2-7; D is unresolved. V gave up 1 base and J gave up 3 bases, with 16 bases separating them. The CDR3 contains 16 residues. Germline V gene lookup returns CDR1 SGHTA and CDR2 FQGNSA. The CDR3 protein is CASSLEATTQLYEQYF. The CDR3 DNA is TGTGCCAGCAGCTTAGAGGCCACCACTCAACTCTACGAGCAGTACTTC.

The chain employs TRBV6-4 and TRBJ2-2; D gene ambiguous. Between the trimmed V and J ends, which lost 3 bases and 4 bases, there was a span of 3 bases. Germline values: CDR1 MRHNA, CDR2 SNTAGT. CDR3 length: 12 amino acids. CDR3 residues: CASSEATGELFF. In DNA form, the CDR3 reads TGTGCCAGCAGTGAAGCCACCGGGGAGCTGTTTTTT.

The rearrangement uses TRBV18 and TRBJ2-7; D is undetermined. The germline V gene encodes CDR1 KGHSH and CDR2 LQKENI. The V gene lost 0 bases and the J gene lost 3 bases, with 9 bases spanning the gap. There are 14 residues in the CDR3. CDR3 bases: TGTGCCAGCTCACCACCGTCGTCAGACTACGAGCAGTACTTC. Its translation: CASSPPSSDYEQYF.

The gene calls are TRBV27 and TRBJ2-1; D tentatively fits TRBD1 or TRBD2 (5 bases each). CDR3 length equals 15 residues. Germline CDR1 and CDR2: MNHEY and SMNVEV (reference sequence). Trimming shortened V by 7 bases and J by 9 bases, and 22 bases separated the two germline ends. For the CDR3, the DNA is TGTGCCAGCAACCGGGGCCAGGGAGTGGCTGGTGAGCAGTTCTTC. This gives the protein CASNRGQGVAGEQFF.

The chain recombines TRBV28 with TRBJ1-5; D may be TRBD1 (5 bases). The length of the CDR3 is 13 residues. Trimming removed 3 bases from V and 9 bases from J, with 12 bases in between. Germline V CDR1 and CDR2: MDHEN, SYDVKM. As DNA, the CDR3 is TGTGCCAGCAGTTTCCGTGGGAGGGGGCCCCAGCATTTT. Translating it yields CASSFRGRGPQHF.

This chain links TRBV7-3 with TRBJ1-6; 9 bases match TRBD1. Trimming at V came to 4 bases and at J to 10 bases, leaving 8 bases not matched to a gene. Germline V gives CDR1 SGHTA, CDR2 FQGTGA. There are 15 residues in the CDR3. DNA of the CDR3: TGTGCCAGCAGCTCTTCCGGGACAGGGCAATCACCCCTCCACTTT. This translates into CASSSSGTGQSPLHF.

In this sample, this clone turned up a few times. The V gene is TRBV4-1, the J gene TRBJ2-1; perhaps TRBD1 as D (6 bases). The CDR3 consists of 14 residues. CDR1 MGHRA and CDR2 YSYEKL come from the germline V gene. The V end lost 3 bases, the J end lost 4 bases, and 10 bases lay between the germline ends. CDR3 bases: TGCGCCAGCAGCCAGACAGGATCTTACAATGAGCAGTTCTTC. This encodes CASSQTGSYNEQFF.

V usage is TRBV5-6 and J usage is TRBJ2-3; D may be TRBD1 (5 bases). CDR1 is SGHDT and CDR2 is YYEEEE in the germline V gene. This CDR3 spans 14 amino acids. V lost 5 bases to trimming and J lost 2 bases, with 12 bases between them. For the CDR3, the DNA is TGTGCCAGCAGGGGATGGGGCAACACAGATACGCAGTATTTT. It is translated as CASRGWGNTDTQYF.

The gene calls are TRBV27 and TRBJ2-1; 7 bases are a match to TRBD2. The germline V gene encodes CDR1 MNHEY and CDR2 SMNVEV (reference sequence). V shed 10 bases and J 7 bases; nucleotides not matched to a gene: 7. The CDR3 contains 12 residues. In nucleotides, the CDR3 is TGTGCCACCCGGGGGGACGGGAATGAGCAGTTCTTC. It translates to CATRGDGNEQFF.

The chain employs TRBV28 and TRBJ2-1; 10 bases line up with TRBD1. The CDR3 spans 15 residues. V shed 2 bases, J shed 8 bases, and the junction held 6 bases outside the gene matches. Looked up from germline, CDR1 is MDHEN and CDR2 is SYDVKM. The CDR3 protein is CASSLMGQGKYEQFF. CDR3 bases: TGTGCCAGCAGTTTAATGGGACAGGGGAAATATGAGCAGTTCTTC.

This CDR3 reads CASSPGLSTAFF. For the CDR3, the DNA is TGTGCCAGCAGTCCGGGACTTTCAACGGCTTTCTTT. The chain links TRBV3-1 (or the pseudogene TRBV3-2) to TRBJ1-1; D perhaps matches TRBD1 (5 bases). With 6 bases removed from V and 11 bases from J, the gap between germline ends came to 16 bases. Per germline, CDR1 LGHDT and CDR2 YNNKEL (reference sequence). The CDR3 loop spans 12 amino acids.

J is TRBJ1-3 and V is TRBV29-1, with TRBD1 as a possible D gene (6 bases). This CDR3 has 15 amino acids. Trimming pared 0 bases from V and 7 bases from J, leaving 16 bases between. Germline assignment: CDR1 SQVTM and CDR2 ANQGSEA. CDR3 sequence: CSVEDPRGSRNTIYF. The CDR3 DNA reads TGCAGCGTTGAAGATCCCAGGGGTTCGCGGAACACCATATATTTT.

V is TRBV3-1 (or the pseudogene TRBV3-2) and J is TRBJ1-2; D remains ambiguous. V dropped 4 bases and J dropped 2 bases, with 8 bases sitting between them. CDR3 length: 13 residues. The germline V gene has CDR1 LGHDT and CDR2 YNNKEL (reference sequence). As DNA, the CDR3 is TGTGCCAGCAGCCCCACGGGAAACTATGGCTACACCTTC. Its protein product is CASSPTGNYGYTF.

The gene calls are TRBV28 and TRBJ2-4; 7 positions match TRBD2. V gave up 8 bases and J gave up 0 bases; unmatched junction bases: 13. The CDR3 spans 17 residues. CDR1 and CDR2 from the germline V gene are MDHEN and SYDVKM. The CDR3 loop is CASGQGVSGVAKNIQYF. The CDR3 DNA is TGTGCCAGCGGTCAAGGGGTGAGCGGGGTAGCCAAAAACATTCAGTACTTC.

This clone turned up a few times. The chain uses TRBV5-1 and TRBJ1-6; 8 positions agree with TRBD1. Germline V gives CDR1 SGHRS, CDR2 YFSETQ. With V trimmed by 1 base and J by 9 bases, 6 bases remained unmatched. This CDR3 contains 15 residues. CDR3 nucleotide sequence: TGCGCCAGCAGCTTGCTTTGGACAGGGTTTTCACCCCTCCACTTT. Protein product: CASSLLWTGFSPLHF.

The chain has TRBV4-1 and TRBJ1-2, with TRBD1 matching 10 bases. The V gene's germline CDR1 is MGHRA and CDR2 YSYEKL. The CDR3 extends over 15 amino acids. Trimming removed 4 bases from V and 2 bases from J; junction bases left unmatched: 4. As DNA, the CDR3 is TGCGCCAGCAGCCCAAGGGGACAGGGGAACTATGGCTACACCTTC. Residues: CASSPRGQGNYGYTF.

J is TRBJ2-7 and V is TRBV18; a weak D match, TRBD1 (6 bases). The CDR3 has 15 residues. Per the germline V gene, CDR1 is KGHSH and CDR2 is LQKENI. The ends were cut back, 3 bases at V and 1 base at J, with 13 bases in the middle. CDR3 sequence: CASSPATGRSYEQYF. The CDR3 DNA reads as TGTGCCAGCTCACCCGCGACAGGTAGATCCTACGAGCAGTACTTC.

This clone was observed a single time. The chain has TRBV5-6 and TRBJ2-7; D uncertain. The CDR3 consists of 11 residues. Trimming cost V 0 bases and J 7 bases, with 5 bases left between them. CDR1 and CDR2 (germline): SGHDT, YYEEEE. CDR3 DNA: TGTGCCAGCAGCTTGGCCAGTGAGCAGTACTTC. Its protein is CASSLASEQYF.

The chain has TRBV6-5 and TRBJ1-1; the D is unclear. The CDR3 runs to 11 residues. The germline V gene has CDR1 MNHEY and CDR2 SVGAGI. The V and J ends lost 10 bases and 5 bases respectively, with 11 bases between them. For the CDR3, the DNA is TGTGCCACGGTCGGAGGGACTGAAGCTTTCTTT. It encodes CATVGGTEAFF.

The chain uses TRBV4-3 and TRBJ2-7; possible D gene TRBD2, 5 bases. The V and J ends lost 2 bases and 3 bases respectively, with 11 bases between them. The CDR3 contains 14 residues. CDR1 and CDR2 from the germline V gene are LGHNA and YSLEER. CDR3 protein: CASSQSGDRYEQYF. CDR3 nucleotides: TGCGCCAGCAGCCAATCCGGGGATCGCTACGAGCAGTACTTC.

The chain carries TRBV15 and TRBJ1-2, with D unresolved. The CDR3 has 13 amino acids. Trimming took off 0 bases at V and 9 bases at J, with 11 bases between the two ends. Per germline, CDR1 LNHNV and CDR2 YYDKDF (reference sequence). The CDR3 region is CATSRDLLGSYTF. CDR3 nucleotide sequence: TGTGCCACCAGCAGAGATCTACTGGGAAGCTACACCTTC.

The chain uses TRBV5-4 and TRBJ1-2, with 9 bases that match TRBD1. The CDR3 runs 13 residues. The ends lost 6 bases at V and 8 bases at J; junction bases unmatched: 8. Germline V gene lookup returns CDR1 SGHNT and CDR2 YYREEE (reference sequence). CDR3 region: CASNLQGAGGYTF. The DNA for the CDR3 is TGTGCCAGCAACCTACAGGGGGCCGGCGGCTACACCTTC.

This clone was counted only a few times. The CDR3 coding sequence is TGTGCCAGCAGCTTAGTCTCGGGCACCGGGGAGCTGTTTTTT. Its protein product is CASSLVSGTGELFF. The V call is TRBV11-3, the J call TRBJ2-2; no definite D call. With 1 base removed from V and 4 bases from J, the gap between germline ends came to 7 bases. The CDR3 loop spans 14 amino acids. Germline V gene sequence: CDR1 SGHNT, CDR2 YENEEA.